This T cell receptor beta chain is drawn from a study of T cell responses to AZD1222 COVID-19 vaccine. Study-level background: Second doses that came at about 4 or about 12 weeks were put together.

There are 11 residues in the CDR3. Trimming left V 6 bases short and J 3 bases short, with 3 bases between. Data came from immunoSEQ multiplex PCR; TCRdb stores just in-frame clones and leaves some out. The profile shows about 86,000 clones, around 80% of them singletons. Sequencing was performed on peripheral blood, taken on day 0 of AZD1222 vaccination. The chain links TRBV12-3 or TRBV12-4 to TRBJ2-1; D uncertain. The receptor comes from an adult in good health. The CDR3 DNA reads as TGTGCCAGCAGCCGCTACAATGAGCAGTTCTTC. Encoded protein: CASSRYNEQFF.